This TCR beta chain emerged from a study of cytomegalovirus exposure and HLA in healthy donors. Regarding the study as a whole: In a later analysis, TCR beta V- and J-gene trimming showed a link to a missense DCLRE1C variant. There were some public TCRs occurring in many donors, but most TCR sequences were rare. A later analysis linked 15,000 to 20,000 TCR beta sequences to HLA alleles at 0.05 false discovery rate. In a later analysis, HLA-associated beta chains showed higher expansion and lower generation probabilities than comparable chains.

V gave up 3 bases and J gave up 4 bases; unmatched junction bases: 3. CDR3 length: 15 residues. Germline V lookup: CDR1 SGHRS, CDR2 YFSETQ. The PCR was carried out with 60 Vbeta primers and 13 Jbeta primers. Assay: immunoSEQ multiplex PCR; the TCRdb copy retains only in-frame clones and omits some. The data contain more than 100,000 clones, over 65% of them singletons. Note on this clone: The target antigen is unknown.

The chain combines TRBV5-1 with TRBJ2-6; TRBD1 aligns across 8 bases. Sequenced sample: PBMCs. The TCR originated in a woman aged 35 to 49 in good health and CMV-seropositive. In DNA form, the CDR3 reads TGCGCCAGCAGCTCGCAGGGGGCCGGGGCCAACGTCCTGACTTTC. It specifies CASSSQGAGANVLTF.